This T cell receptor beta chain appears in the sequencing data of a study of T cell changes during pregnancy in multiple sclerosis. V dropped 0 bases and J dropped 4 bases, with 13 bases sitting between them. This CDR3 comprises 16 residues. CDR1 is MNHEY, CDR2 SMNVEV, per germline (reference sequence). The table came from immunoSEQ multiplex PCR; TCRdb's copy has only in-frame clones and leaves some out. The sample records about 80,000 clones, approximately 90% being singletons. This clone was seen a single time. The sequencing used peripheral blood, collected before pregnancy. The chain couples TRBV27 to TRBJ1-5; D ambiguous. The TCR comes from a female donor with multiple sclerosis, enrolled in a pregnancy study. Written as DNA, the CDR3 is TGTGCCAGCAGTTTATCGCGGGGTGAGGCTAATCAGCCCCAGCATTTT. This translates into CASSLSRGEANQPQHF.